The clone carrying this T cell receptor (beta chain) showed up just a few times. The antigen is unknown. Each CDR3 protein gets one entry after TCRdb re-called the reads with MiXCR. This table holds approximately 730,000 distinct CDR3 sequences, 29% found once. This sample was taken from a study of T cell repertoires in cytomegalovirus infection. Study as a whole: Recently identified HLA-C-restricted CMV epitopes were used, and well-studied HLA-B-restricted CMV epitopes were used as well. The public TCR beta signatures pointed to both CMV infection and matching HLA type.

Findings of the study overall: The ex vivo response was dominated by HLA-C-restricted CMV-specific TCR beta clonotypes.

This CDR3 comprises 15 residues. CDR1 is SEHNR, CDR2 FQNEAQ, per germline (reference sequence). V dropped 5 bases and J dropped 7; count of bases not matched to a gene: 11. The TCR sequence derives from a human donor in good health (CMV status not recorded). Some clones in this sample may be carry-over from other donors' samples. Sample: cultured CD8+ T cells from PBMCs, taken from culture after CMV antigen stimulation. The chain joins TRBV7-9 to TRBJ1-2; 9 bases map to TRBD1. DNA for the CDR3: TGTGCCAGCAGCAACCGCGTTAACAGGGGGCCTGGCTACACCTTC. Residues: CASSNRVNRGPGYTF.